The present T cell receptor (beta chain) was sequenced within a study of cytomegalovirus exposure and HLA in healthy donors. Turning to the study itself: Unique TCRs from HLA-typed donors, 85 million to 100 million of them, were held in an early data release.

Trimming removed 2 bases from V and 9 bases from J; junction bases left unmatched: 6. The CDR3 consists of 14 residues. The germline CDR1 and CDR2 sequences are LGHNA and YSLEER. Vbeta (60) and Jbeta (13) primers were used in the PCR. Clones were sequenced by immunoSEQ multiplex PCR, and TCRdb holds only the in-frame ones, with some missing. The table has under 150,000 clones, around 80% seen once; the top ten hold over 6.5%. This clonotype originated in a man aged 35-49 years in good health and CMV-seropositive. The sequenced sample was PBMCs. This sequence joins TRBV4-3 and TRBJ2-2, with TRBD2 matching 7 bases. CDR3 in amino acids: CASSQITGGRELFF. As DNA, the CDR3 is TGCGCCAGCAGCCAAATTACGGGGGGTCGGGAGCTGTTTTTT.